This T cell receptor beta chain was identified in a study of control samples from healthy donors and cancer patients. Generated by immunoSEQ multiplex PCR, the TCRdb table keeps only in-frame clones and is missing some. The sample has approximately 80,000 clones, 70% to 90% seen once. CDR1 and CDR2 from the germline V gene are SGHAT and FQNNGV. CDR3 length equals 12 residues. V lost 3 bases and J 8 bases, leaving 8 bases between the germline ends. This receptor was obtained from a woman between 45 and 65 years old in good health. Source material: blood. This sequence joins TRBV11-2 and TRBJ2-1; D possibly corresponds to TRBD1 (5 bases). CDR3 sequence reads: CASSFQGYEQFF. CDR3 nucleotide sequence: TGTGCCAGCAGCTTCCAGGGCTATGAGCAGTTCTTC.